This T cell receptor (beta chain) derives from a study of radiation and T cells in renal cell carcinoma. Overall study findings and caveats: Without pretreatment biopsies, baseline tumor clonotype presence was undetermined.

Clones were read by immunoSEQ multiplex PCR, and TCRdb kept only the in-frame ones, dropping some. The table records around 180,000 clones, less than 90% of them present only once. About this clone: Its antigen is not known.

Time point reported: blood 4 weeks post-SBRT, at nephrectomy. The treatment was: 15 Gy SBRT to primary tumor, nephrectomy 4 weeks later. After SBRT, blood was collected at 2 and 4 weeks, plus baseline. Germline CDR1 reads SGHNT; CDR2 reads YYREEE (reference sequence). This CDR3 is 14 amino acids long. J lost 5 bases, V lost 6 bases, and 6 bases had no gene match. The rearrangement links TRBV5-4 to TRBJ2-2; 8 bases agree with TRBD2. This sequence was found in a woman aged 45-59 years with renal cell carcinoma. The sample in question was blood, obtained from a patient whose treatment included radiotherapy and nephrectomy. The CDR3 coding sequence is TGTGCCAGCAACACCGGGGGGGAAACCGGGGAGCTGTTTTTT. The encoded protein is CASNTGGETGELFF.